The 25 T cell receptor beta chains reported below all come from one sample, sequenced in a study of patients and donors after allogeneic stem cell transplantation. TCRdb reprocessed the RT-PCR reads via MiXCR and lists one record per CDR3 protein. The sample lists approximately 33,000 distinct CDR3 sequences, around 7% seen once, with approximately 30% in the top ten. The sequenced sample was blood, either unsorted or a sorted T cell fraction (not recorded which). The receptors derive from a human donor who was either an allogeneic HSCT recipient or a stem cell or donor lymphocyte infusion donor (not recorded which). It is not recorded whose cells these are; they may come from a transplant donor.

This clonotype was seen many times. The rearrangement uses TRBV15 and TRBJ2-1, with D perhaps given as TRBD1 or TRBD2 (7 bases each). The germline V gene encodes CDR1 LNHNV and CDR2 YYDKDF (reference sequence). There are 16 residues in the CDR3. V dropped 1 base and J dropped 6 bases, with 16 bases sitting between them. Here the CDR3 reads CATSRVFRGGLNEQFF. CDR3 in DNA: TGTGCCACCAGCAGAGTTTTCAGGGGGGGCCTCAATGAGCAGTTCTTC.

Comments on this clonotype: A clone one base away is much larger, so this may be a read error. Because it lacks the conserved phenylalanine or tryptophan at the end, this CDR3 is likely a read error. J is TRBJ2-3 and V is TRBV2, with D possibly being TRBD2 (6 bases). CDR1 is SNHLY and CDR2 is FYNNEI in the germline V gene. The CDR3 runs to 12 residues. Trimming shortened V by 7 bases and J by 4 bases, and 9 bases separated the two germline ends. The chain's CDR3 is CASKREADTQYS. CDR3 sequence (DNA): TGTGCCAGCAAAAGGGAGGCAGATACGCAGTATTCT.

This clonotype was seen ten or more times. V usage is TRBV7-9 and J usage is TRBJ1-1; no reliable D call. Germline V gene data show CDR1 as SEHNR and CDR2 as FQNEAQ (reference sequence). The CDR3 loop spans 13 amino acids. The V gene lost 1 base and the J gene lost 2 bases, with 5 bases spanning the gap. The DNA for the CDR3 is TGTGCCAGCAGCTTAGTCCCAAACACTGAAGCTTTCTTT. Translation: CASSLVPNTEAFF.

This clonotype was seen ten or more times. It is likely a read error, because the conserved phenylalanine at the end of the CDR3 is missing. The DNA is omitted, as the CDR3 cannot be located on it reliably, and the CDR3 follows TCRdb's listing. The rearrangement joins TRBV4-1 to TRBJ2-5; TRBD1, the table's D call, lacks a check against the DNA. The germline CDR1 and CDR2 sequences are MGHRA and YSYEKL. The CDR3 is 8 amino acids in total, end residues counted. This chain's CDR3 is CASSQPCI.

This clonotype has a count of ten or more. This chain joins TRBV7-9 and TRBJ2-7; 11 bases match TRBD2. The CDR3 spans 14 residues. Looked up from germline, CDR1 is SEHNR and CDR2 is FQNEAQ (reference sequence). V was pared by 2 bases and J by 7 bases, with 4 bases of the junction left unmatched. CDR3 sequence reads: CASSLTSGSDEQYF. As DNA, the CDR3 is TGTGCCAGCAGCTTAACTAGCGGGAGTGATGAGCAGTACTTC. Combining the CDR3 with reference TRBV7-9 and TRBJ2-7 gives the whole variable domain DTGVSQNPRHKITKRGQNVTFRCDPISEHNRLYWYRQTLGQGPEFLTYFQNEAQLEKSRLLSDRFSAERPKGSFSTLEIQRTEQGDSAMYLCASSLTSGSDEQYFGPGTRLTVT.

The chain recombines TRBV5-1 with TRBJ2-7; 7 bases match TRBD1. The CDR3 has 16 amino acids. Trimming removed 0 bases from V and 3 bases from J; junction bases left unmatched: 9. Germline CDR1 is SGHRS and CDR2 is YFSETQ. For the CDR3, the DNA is TGCGCCAGCAGCTTGGCACCCTCTAGACAGGGCTACGAGCAGTACTTC. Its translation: CASSLAPSRQGYEQYF.

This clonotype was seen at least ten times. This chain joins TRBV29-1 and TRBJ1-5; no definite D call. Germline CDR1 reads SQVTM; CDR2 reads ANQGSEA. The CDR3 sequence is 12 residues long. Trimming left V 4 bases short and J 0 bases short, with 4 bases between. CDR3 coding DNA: TGCAGCGTTGGGGGTAGCAATCAGCCCCAGCATTTT. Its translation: CSVGGSNQPQHF. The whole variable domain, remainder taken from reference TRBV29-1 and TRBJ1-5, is SAVISQKPSRDICQRGTSLTIQCQVDSQVTMMFWYRQQPGQSLTLIATANQGSEATYESGFVIDKFPISRPNLTFSTLTVSNMSPEDSSIYLCSVGGSNQPQHFGDGTRLSIL.

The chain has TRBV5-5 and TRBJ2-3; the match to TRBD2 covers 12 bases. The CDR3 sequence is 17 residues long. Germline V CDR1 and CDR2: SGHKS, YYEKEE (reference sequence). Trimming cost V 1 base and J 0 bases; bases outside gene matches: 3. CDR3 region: CASSLRGTSGSTDTQYF. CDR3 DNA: TGTGCCAGCAGCTTGCGTGGGACTAGCGGGAGCACAGATACGCAGTATTTT.

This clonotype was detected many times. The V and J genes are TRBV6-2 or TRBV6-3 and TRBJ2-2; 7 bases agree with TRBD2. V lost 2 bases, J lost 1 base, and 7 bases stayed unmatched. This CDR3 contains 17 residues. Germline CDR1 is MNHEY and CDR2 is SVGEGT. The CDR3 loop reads CASSYGERDLNTGELFF. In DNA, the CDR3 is TGTGCCAGCAGTTACGGGGAGCGGGACTTGAACACCGGGGAGCTGTTTTTT.

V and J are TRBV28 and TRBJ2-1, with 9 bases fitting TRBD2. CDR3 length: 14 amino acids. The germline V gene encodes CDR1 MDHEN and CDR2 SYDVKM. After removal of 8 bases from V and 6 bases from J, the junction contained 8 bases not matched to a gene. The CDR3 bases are TGTGCCAGCCGGGGGACTAGCCGCTTCAATGAGCAGTTCTTC. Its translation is CASRGTSRFNEQFF.

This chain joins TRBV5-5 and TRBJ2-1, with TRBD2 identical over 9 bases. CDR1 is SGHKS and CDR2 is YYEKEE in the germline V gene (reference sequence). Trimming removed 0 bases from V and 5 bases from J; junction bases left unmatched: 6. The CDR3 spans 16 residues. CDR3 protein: CASSLGLAGIHNEQFF. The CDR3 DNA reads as TGTGCCAGCAGCTTGGGGCTAGCGGGAATTCACAATGAGCAGTTCTTC.

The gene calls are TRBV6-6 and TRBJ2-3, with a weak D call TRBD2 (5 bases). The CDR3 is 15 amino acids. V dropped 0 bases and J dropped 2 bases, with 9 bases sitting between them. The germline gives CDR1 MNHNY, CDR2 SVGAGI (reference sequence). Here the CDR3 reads CASSYSGVPTDTQYF. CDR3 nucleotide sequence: TGTGCCAGCAGTTACTCGGGAGTTCCCACAGATACGCAGTATTTT.

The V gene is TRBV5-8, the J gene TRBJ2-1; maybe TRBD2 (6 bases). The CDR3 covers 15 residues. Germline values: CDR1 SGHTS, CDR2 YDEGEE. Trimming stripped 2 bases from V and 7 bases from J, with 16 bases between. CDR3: CASSFSMGGRNEQFF. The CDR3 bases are TGTGCCAGCAGCTTTTCAATGGGGGGTAGGAATGAGCAGTTCTTC. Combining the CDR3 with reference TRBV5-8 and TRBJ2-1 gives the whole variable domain EAGVTQSPTHLIKTRGQQATLRCSPISGHTSVYWYQQALGLGLQFLLWYDEGEERNRGNFPPRFSGRQFPNYSSELNVNALELEDSALYLCASSFSMGGRNEQFFGPGTRLTVL.

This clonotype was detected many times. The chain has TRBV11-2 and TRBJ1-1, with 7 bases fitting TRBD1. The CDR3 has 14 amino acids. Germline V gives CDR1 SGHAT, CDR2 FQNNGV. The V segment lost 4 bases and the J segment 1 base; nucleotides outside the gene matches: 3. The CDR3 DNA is TGTGCCAGCAGCTACGGGACAGAGAACACTGAAGCTTTCTTT. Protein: CASSYGTENTEAFF.

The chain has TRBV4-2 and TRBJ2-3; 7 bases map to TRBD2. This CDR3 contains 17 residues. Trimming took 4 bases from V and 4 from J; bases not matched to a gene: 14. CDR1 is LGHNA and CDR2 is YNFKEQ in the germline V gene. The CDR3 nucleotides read TGTGCCAGCAGCCCCAACGAGGGAGGGGAGCGGTCAGATACGCAGTATTTT. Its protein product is CASSPNEGGERSDTQYF.

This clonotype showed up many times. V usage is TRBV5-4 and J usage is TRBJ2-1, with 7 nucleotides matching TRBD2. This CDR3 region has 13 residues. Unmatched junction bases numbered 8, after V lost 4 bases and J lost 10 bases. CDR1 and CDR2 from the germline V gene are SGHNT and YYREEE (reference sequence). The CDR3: CASSGTNYREQFF. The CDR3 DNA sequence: TGTGCCAGCAGCGGGACTAACTACAGGGAGCAGTTCTTC.

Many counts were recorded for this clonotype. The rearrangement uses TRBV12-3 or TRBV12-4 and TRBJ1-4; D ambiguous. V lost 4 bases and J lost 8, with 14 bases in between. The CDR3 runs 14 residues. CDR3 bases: TGTGCCAGCAGTTCCCGCGGGGAAGGGGAAAAACTGTTTTTT. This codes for CASSSRGEGEKLFF.

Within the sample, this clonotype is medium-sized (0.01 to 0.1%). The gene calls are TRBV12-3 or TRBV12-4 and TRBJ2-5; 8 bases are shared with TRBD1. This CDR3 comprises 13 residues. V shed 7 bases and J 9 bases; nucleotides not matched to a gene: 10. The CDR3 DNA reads TGTGCCAGCACTCCGGACAGGGCTGGGGCCCAGTACTTC. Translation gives CASTPDRAGAQYF.

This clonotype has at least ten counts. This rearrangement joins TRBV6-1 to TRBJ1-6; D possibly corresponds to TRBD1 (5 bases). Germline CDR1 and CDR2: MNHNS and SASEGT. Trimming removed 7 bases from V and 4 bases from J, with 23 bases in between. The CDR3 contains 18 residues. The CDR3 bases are TGTGCCAGCATTCCAAATAGAGTGTCGGGGGGTTATAATTCACCCCTCCACTTT. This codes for CASIPNRVSGGYNSPLHF.

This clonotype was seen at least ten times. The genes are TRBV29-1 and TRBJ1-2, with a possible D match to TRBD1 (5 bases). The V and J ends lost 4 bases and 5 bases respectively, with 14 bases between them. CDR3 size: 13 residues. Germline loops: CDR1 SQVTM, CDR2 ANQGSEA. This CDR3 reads CSVGQGMRYGYTF. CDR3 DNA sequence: TGCAGCGTTGGGCAGGGAATGCGGTATGGCTACACCTTC.

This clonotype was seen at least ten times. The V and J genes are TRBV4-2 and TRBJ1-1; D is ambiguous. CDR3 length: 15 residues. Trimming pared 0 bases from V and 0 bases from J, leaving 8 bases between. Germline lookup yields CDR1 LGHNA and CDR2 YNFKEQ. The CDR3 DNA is TGTGCCAGCAGCCAAGAGATACAGATGAACACTGAAGCTTTCTTT. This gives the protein CASSQEIQMNTEAFF.

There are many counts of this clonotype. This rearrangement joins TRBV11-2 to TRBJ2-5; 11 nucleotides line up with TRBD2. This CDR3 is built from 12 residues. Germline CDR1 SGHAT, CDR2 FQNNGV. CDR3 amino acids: CASGRAKETQYF. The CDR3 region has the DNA TGTGCTAGCGGGAGGGCCAAAGAGACCCAGTACTTC.

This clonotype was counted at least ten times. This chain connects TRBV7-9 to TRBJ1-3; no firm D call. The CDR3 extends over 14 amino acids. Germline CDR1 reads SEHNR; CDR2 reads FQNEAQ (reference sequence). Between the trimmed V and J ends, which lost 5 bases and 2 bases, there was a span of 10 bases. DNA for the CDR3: TGTGCCAGCAGCCCACAGACACCTGGAAACACCATATATTTT. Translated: CASSPQTPGNTIYF.

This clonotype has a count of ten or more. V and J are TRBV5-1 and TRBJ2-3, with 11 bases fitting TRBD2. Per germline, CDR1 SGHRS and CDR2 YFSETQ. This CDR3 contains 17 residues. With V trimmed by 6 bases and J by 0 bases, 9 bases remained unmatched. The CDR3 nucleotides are TGCGCCAGCAACCGACTAGCGGGATCTTTTAGCACAGATACGCAGTATTTT. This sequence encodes CASNRLAGSFSTDTQYF. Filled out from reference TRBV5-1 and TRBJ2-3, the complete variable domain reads KAGVTQTPRYLIKTRGQQVTLSCSPISGHRSVSWYQQTPGQGLQFLFEYFSETQRNKGNFPGRFSGRQFSNSRSEMNVSTLELGDSALYLCASNRLAGSFSTDTQYFGPGTRLTVL.

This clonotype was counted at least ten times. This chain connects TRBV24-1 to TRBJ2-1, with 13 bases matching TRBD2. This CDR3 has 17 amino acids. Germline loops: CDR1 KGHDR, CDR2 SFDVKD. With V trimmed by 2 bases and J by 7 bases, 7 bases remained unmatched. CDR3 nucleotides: TGTGCCACCAGTGATTGGGCGGGACTAGCGGGATCGAATGAGCAGTTCTTC. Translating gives CATSDWAGLAGSNEQFF.